This TCR beta chain stems from a study of immune evolution from preneoplasia to lung adenocarcinoma. Clones were read by immunoSEQ multiplex PCR, and TCRdb kept only the in-frame ones, dropping some. This sample yields about 3,800 clones, of which approximately 84% are seen a single time; 8.8% belongs to the top ten. Between the mid-2010s and the late 2010s, patients underwent resection in Japan or China. Each case's diagnosis was confirmed by two pathologists on H&E. About this clone: The antigen remains unidentified.

Per germline, CDR1 MDHEN and CDR2 SYDVKM. The CDR3 consists of 12 residues. Trimming took off 9 bases at V and 0 bases at J, with 7 bases between the two ends. Study-level findings and limits: Clonality was highest in normal lung, lower in later-stage lesions apparently. From normal lung to invasive adenocarcinoma, top clone frequencies appeared to decrease.

Sequencing used FFPE adjacent normal lung tissue. The gene calls are TRBV28 and TRBJ2-3; D unresolved. The receptor comes from a person aged 65 to 79 with lung adenocarcinoma. Written as DNA, the CDR3 is TGTGCCAGTTATAGTAGCACAGATACGCAGTATTTT. Residues: CASYSSTDTQYF.